The sample holds many counts of the clone carrying this T cell receptor beta chain. Its antigen remains unidentified. This sample was taken from a study of blood T cells in healthy people across ages. Investigators took around 11 milliliters of peripheral blood from every donor. A second PCR of 7 to 11 cycles used a sample-barcoded 5' primer and a J-beta primer mix. Each sample yielded at least 3 million CDR3-containing paired-end reads. TCRdb re-derived calls from the 5' RACE reads in MiXCR, one entry per CDR3 protein. The sample has around 900,000 distinct CDR3 sequences; around 30% are singletons. Points from the study as a whole: Estimates drawn from one million T cells were deemed to understate diversity.

The sequence came from a woman at least 80 years old in good health. The sequenced sample was blood.

This chain's CDR3 is CASGRGTDTQYF. CDR3 DNA sequence: TGTGCCTCCGGGCGGGGCACAGATACGCAGTATTTT. This chain joins TRBV27 and TRBJ2-3; D possibly corresponds to TRBD2 (5 bases). This CDR3 has 12 residues. V was pared by 11 bases and J by 1 base, with 10 bases between. The germline gives CDR1 MNHEY, CDR2 SMNVEV (reference sequence).